The rows below give T cell receptor beta chains drawn from one sample of a study of T cells in localized non-small cell lung cancer. TCRdb keeps only in-frame clones here, not all; method: immunoSEQ multiplex PCR. The sample contains about 18,000 clones, about 80% of which appear only once. Sequenced here: peripheral blood, sampled before any cancer treatment. Receptor source: a female donor of 60 years or more with stage I lung adenocarcinoma. Both conserved end residues are part of each CDR3. Each record gives: V gene, J gene, CDR3 protein.

V: TRBV25-1; J: TRBJ2-3; CDR3: CASSEEGGTDTQYF
V: TRBV7-9; J: TRBJ2-3; CDR3: CASDFRAGDTQYF
V: TRBV7-9; J: TRBJ1-1; CDR3: CASSIVPQPIEAFF
V: TRBV19; J: TRBJ2-3; CDR3: CASSGGLAGGTDTQYF
V: TRBV19; J: TRBJ2-7; CDR3: CASSIWGQGTYEQYF
V: TRBV27; J: TRBJ2-5; CDR3: CASRSITGANQETQYF
V: TRBV7-2; J: TRBJ1-6; CDR3: CASSLDRTGWNSPLHF
V: TRBV9; J: TRBJ1-5; CDR3: CASSARETGVWDQPQHF
V: TRBV19; J: TRBJ1-2; CDR3: CASSIELDRDDFGYTF
V: TRBV30; J: TRBJ1-2; CDR3: CAWSVQASDGYTF
V: TRBV7-9; J: TRBJ1-1; CDR3: CASSSGSSREAFF
V: TRBV7-9; J: TRBJ1-6; CDR3: CASSSISFSPLHF
V: TRBV27; J: TRBJ2-7; CDR3: CASSLGGPYEQYF
V: TRBV7-9; J: TRBJ1-1; CDR3: CASSQERVFMNTEAFF
V: TRBV30; J: TRBJ1-2; CDR3: CAWSGADREKGYGYTF
V: TRBV9; J: TRBJ2-7; CDR3: CASSLGTGSYEQYF
V: TRBV7-3; J: TRBJ1-1; CDR3: CASSPGVTEAFF
V: TRBV19; J: TRBJ1-6; CDR3: CASTQTGEGSPLHF
V: TRBV11-2; J: TRBJ2-5; CDR3: CASSPSAGTAQETQYF
V: TRBV2; J: TRBJ1-4; CDR3: CASTETVSGALNEKLFF
V: TRBV6-5; J: TRBJ1-2; CDR3: CASSYSVDNYGYTF
V: TRBV27; J: TRBJ2-7; CDR3: CASSLYGTTYEQYF
V: TRBV30; J: TRBJ1-1; CDR3: CAWRLDSLHTEAFF
V: TRBV19; J: TRBJ1-6; CDR3: CASRQGNSPLHF
V: TRBV11-2; J: TRBJ1-3; CDR3: CASSLMASSGNTIYF
V: TRBV30; J: TRBJ1-1; CDR3: CAWSVQTHDNTEAFF
V: TRBV2; J: TRBJ1-1; CDR3: CASKSGTLRRVNTEAFF
V: TRBV30; J: TRBJ2-2; CDR3: CAWRGHGELFF
V: TRBV9; J: TRBJ2-7; CDR3: CASSVSHGVGPYEQYF
V: TRBV7-2; J: TRBJ2-1; CDR3: CASSPSGNEQFF
V: TRBV6-5; J: TRBJ2-4; CDR3: CASSAGRNIQYF
V: TRBV7-3; J: TRBJ2-1; CDR3: CASSLNVVGEQFF
V: TRBV6-1; J: TRBJ1-1; CDR3: CASSSTNTEAFF
V: TRBV5-1; J: TRBJ1-2; CDR3: CASSLGGLQRYTF
V: TRBV7-3; J: TRBJ2-3; CDR3: CASSLAGVRTDTQYF
V: TRBV19; J: TRBJ1-1; CDR3: CASSIEGYTEAFF
V: TRBV19; J: TRBJ2-7; CDR3: CASSIGTGTYEQYF
V: TRBV5-5; J: TRBJ1-1; CDR3: CASSLTDDTEAFF
V: TRBV5-6; J: TRBJ1-4; CDR3: CASSLAWRPTGTGNEKLFF
V: TRBV13; J: TRBJ2-1; CDR3: CASSPAEVNSYNEQFF
V: TRBV5-1; J: TRBJ1-6; CDR3: CASSPGQGAQSPLHF
V: TRBV4-1; J: TRBJ2-1; CDR3: CASSQGRTSGGVSYNEQFF
V: TRBV18; J: TRBJ1-2; CDR3: CASSPDRVYGYTF
V: TRBV29-1; J: TRBJ2-2; CDR3: CSVSPWGPGGTGELFF